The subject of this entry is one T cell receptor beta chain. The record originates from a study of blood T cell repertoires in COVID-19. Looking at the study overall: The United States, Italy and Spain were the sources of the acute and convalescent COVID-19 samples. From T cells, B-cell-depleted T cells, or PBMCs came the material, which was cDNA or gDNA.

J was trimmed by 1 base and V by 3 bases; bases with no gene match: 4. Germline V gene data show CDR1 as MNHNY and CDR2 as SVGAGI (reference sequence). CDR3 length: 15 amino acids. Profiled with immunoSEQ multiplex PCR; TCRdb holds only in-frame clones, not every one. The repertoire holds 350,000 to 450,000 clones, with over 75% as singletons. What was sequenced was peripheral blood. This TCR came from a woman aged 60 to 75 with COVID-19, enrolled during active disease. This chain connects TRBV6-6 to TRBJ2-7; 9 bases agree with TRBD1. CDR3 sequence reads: CASSYSGQGSYEQYF. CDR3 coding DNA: TGTGCCAGCAGTTATTCGGGACAGGGATCCTACGAGCAGTACTTC.